Following are 25 T cell receptor beta chains from one sample sequenced in a study of STAT3 mutations in large granular lymphocyte leukemia (dated by TCRdb to the late 2010s). Overall study results and their limits: At least one immunodominant TCRbeta clonotype was identified in every T-LGLL patient, and multiple immunodominant subclonotypes were identified in about half of the T-LGLL patients.

The antigens for these receptors are not known. Library prep was done by the immunoSEQ multiplex PCR assay. TCRdb carries this immuneACCESS record with in-frame sequences only. Its versions omit some clonotypes, under half of them owing to an unresolved V gene in the studies checked, with the rest unexplained. The sample table shows approximately 4,300 clones, and under 55% are seen once. 84% of the sample lies in the top ten. The source material was peripheral blood mononuclear cells. These receptors were obtained from a man between 60 and 75 years old with T-cell large granular lymphocyte leukemia. Some clones in this sample may be carry-over from other donors' samples. The age is the age at diagnosis.

The J gene is TRBJ2-1, the V gene TRBV30; TRBD2 matches at 8 bases. This CDR3 is 13 amino acids long. The V gene end was trimmed by 3 bases and the J gene end by 8 bases; junction bases not matched to a gene: 6. Germline CDR1 and CDR2: GTSNPN and SVGIG (reference sequence). CDR3 residues: CAWSLSGGDEQFF. CDR3 coding DNA: TGTGCCTGGAGCCTAAGCGGGGGCGATGAGCAGTTCTTC.

The genes are TRBV9 and TRBJ2-5; TRBD1 might be the D (6 bases). The germline CDR1 and CDR2 sequences are SGDLS and YYNGEE. The CDR3 runs to 16 residues. V was clipped by 7 bases and J by 1 base, with 20 bases between them. The CDR3 DNA reads as TGTGCCAGCGATAGTGGGGGCATTGGCCTCCAAGAGACCCAGTACTTC. This codes for CASDSGGIGLQETQYF.

The chain joins TRBV5-4 to TRBJ2-7, with 8 bases identical to TRBD2. Germline V gene sequence: CDR1 SGHNT, CDR2 YYREEE (reference sequence). The CDR3 is made up of 16 amino acids. V shed 1 base and J 7 bases; nucleotides not matched to a gene: 13. The CDR3 here is CASSLLRGVSGEEQYF. The CDR3 nucleotides read TGTGCCAGCAGCTTGTTGCGGGGGGTCTCGGGGGAGGAGCAGTACTTC. Full variable domain (outside the CDR3, taken from reference TRBV5-4 and TRBJ2-7): ETGVTQSPTHLIKTRGQQVTLRCSSQSGHNTVSWYQQALGQGPQFIFQYYREEENGRGNFPPRFSGLQFPNYSSELNVNALELDDSALYLCASSLLRGVSGEEQYFGPGTRLTVT.

This clone was recorded a few times. The chain recombines TRBV9 with TRBJ1-3; D is uncertain. Germline lookup yields CDR1 SGDLS and CDR2 YYNGEE. The CDR3 is 11 residues long. The V end lost 3 bases, the J end lost 6 bases, and 4 bases lay between the germline ends. DNA for the CDR3: TGTGCCAGCAGCGACCAAAACACCATATATTTT. This codes for CASSDQNTIYF. The full variable domain, completed using reference TRBV9 and TRBJ1-3, is DSGVTQTPKHLITATGQRVTLRCSPRSGDLSVYWYQQSLDQGLQFLIQYYNGEERAKGNILERFSAQQFPDLHSELNLSSLELGDSALYFCASSDQNTIYFGEGSWLTVV.

The gene calls are TRBV6-5 and TRBJ2-5; D may be TRBD2 (5 bases). Germline V CDR1 and CDR2: MNHEY, SVGAGI. V lost 6 bases and J lost 7, with 9 bases in between. The CDR3 spans 11 residues. CDR3 DNA sequence: TGTGCCAGCAGGGACTCGGTGACCCAGTACTTC. Translating gives CASRDSVTQYF.

The chain employs TRBV13 and TRBJ2-7; 8 bases are a match to TRBD1. The germline V gene encodes CDR1 PRHDT and CDR2 FYEKMQ (reference sequence). The CDR3 totals 15 residues. J gave up 6 bases and V 1 base, and 8 bases lay outside the gene matches. CDR3 coding DNA: TGTGCCAGCAGCTTAGCCCGACAGGGGACGGTCGAGCAGTACTTC. Its translation: CASSLARQGTVEQYF. The full variable domain, completed using reference TRBV13 and TRBJ2-7, is AAGVIQSPRHLIKEKRETATLKCYPIPRHDTVYWYQQGPGQDPQFLISFYEKMQSDKGSIPDRFSAQQFSDYHSELNMSSLELGDSALYFCASSLARQGTVEQYFGPGTRLTVT.

This clone was recorded a few times. The chain joins TRBV7-9 to TRBJ2-3; TRBD2 matches 8 bases. This CDR3 has 18 residues. V was clipped by 4 bases and J by 2 bases; unmatched bases: 14. The V gene's germline CDR1 is SEHNR and CDR2 FQNEAQ (reference sequence). The CDR3 sequence is CASSSLRALAGFTDTQYF. The CDR3 DNA is TGTGCCAGCAGCTCCCTTAGGGCTCTAGCGGGTTTCACAGATACGCAGTATTTT.

The chain joins TRBV30 to TRBJ1-2; 7 bases agree with TRBD1. The CDR3 runs 14 residues. Germline V gene lookup returns CDR1 GTSNPN and CDR2 SVGIG (reference sequence). Losses at the gene ends were 3 bases for V and 3 bases for J; bases not matched to a gene: 7. CDR3 DNA: TGTGCCTGGAGCACAGGGGCAAGACACTATGGCTACACCTTC. This codes for CAWSTGARHYGYTF.

V is TRBV5-1 and J is TRBJ1-6; D possibly corresponds to TRBD1 (5 bases). The CDR3 loop spans 14 amino acids. Germline V gene data show CDR1 as SGHRS and CDR2 as YFSETQ. V was pared by 0 bases and J by 7 bases, with 8 bases between. CDR3 sequence (DNA): TGCGCCAGCAGCTTGGAGAGGGGCAATTCACCCCTCCACTTT. Its translation is CASSLERGNSPLHF.

There are a few counts of this clone. The chain has TRBV7-2 and TRBJ1-5; tentatively, D is TRBD1 (5 bases). V was shortened by 5 bases and J by 5 bases, with 10 bases between the two germline ends. The CDR3 runs 13 residues. Germline loops: CDR1 SGHTA, CDR2 FQGNSA. CDR3 in DNA: TGTGCCAGCAGCCGACAGAGCGATCAGCCCCAGCATTTT. Translated: CASSRQSDQPQHF. The complete variable domain, with remaining parts taken from reference TRBV7-2 and TRBJ1-5, reads GAGVSQSPSNKVTEKGKDVELRCDPISGHTALYWYRQSLGQGLEFLIYFQGNSAPDKSGLPSDRFSAERTGGSVSTLTIQRTQQEDSAVYLCASSRQSDQPQHFGDGTRLSIL.

This rearrangement joins TRBV5-6 to TRBJ2-3; 7 bases align to TRBD2. CDR1 and CDR2 from the germline V gene are SGHDT and YYEEEE. J was trimmed by 9 bases and V by 0 bases; bases with no gene match: 4. The CDR3 loop spans 13 amino acids. The CDR3 loop is CASSLGSGSTQYF. CDR3 in DNA: TGTGCCAGCAGCTTGGGTAGCGGGTCAACGCAGTATTTT. Combining the CDR3 with reference TRBV5-6 and TRBJ2-3 gives the whole variable domain DAGVTQSPTHLIKTRGQQVTLRCSPKSGHDTVSWYQQALGQGPQFIFQYYEEEERQRGNFPDRFSGHQFPNYSSELNVNALLLGDSALYLCASSLGSGSTQYFGPGTRLTVL.

V and J are TRBV6-1 and TRBJ2-5; D gene unclear. V dropped 5 bases and J dropped 4 bases, with 8 bases sitting between them. The CDR3 is made up of 12 amino acids. Per the germline V gene, CDR1 is MNHNS and CDR2 is SASEGT. For the CDR3, the DNA is TGTGCCAGCAGTACGGGCTCAGAGACCCAGTACTTC. It yields the protein CASSTGSETQYF.

This clone was observed a few times. This rearrangement joins TRBV19 to TRBJ1-1, with no clear D. V lost 5 bases and J 0 bases, leaving 13 bases between the germline ends. This CDR3 spans 15 amino acids. The germline gives CDR1 LNHDA, CDR2 SQIVND (reference sequence). The CDR3 region has the DNA TGTGCCAGTAGTCGGGCAGTGTCAATGAACACTGAAGCTTTCTTT. It translates to CASSRAVSMNTEAFF.

The chain couples TRBV10-3 to TRBJ2-5, with 10 nucleotides matching TRBD1. After removal of 6 bases from V and 5 bases from J, the junction contained 6 bases not matched to a gene. Per germline, CDR1 ENHRY and CDR2 SYGVKD. The CDR3 runs to 14 residues. CDR3 residues: CAISDRGRFETQYF. The CDR3, as DNA: TGTGCCATCAGCGACAGGGGGCGCTTTGAGACCCAGTACTTC.

This clone was seen a few times. The chain is built from TRBV6-1 and TRBJ2-7; D remains ambiguous. This CDR3 spans 11 amino acids. Germline V lookup: CDR1 MNHNS, CDR2 SASEGT. The V end was cut by 2 bases, the J end by 5 bases, with 4 bases between. CDR3 loop: CASSEINEQYF. In DNA, the CDR3 is TGTGCCAGCAGTGAAATTAACGAGCAGTACTTC.

The chain links TRBV30 to TRBJ1-2; 10 bases are shared with TRBD1. V shed 3 bases, J shed 3 bases, and the junction held 7 bases outside the gene matches. Per germline, CDR1 GTSNPN and CDR2 SVGIG (reference sequence). This CDR3 has 15 residues. CDR3 DNA: TGTGCCTGGAGCCAAAAGACAGGGGGCCACTATGGCTACACCTTC. Translating gives CAWSQKTGGHYGYTF.

The chain recombines TRBV20-1 with TRBJ1-2; D remains unclear. Trimming took 0 bases from V and 10 from J, leaving 9 bases between them. The CDR3 covers 11 residues. Germline CDR1 and CDR2: DFQATT and SNEGSKA (reference sequence). CDR3 sequence: CSARDRRYYTF. The CDR3, as DNA: TGCAGTGCTAGAGATAGGCGTTACTACACCTTC.

This clone came up a few times. The chain joins TRBV5-1 to TRBJ2-5, with 11 bases identical to TRBD2. CDR3 length: 13 amino acids. J lost 10 bases, V lost 3 bases, and 5 bases had no gene match. Germline V gene lookup returns CDR1 SGHRS and CDR2 YFSETQ. DNA of the CDR3: TGCGCCAGCAGCTCCGGGACTAGCGGAGTCCAGTACTTC. Its protein is CASSSGTSGVQYF.

The gene calls are TRBV28 and TRBJ2-2, with 9 bases aligning to TRBD2. This CDR3 region has 18 residues. Trimming took 3 bases from V and 5 from J; bases not matched to a gene: 13. CDR1 and CDR2 (germline): MDHEN, SYDVKM. CDR3 sequence: CASSFSAGGGSATGELFF. In DNA, the CDR3 is TGTGCCAGCAGTTTCTCAGCGGGGGGAGGTTCGGCGACCGGGGAGCTGTTTTTT.

Written as DNA, the CDR3 is TGCGCCAGCAGCCAGACAGGAGGCACAGATACGCAGTATTTT. This encodes CASSQTGGTDTQYF. V and J are TRBV5-1 and TRBJ2-3, with D possibly matching TRBD1 (6 bases). The CDR3 sequence is 14 residues long. V lost 4 bases to trimming and J lost 1 base, with 10 bases between them. The germline gives CDR1 SGHRS, CDR2 YFSETQ.

This clone was observed once. The rearrangement uses TRBV7-9 and TRBJ1-5; unclear D gene. From germline, CDR1 is SEHNR and CDR2 FQNEAQ (reference sequence). This CDR3 has 12 amino acids. Trimming left V 9 bases short and J 6 bases short, with 12 bases between. This CDR3 is CASSIGIQPQHF. The CDR3 nucleotides read TGTGCCAGTAGTATAGGGATTCAGCCCCAGCATTTT.

The chain recombines TRBV6-6 with TRBJ2-3; D is unclear. The CDR3 is made up of 11 amino acids. With 7 bases removed from V and 6 bases from J, the gap between germline ends came to 8 bases. Germline CDR1 reads MNHNY; CDR2 reads SVGAGI (reference sequence). CDR3 sequence (DNA): TGTGCCAGCACCCAGGCGGATACGCAGTATTTT. This encodes CASTQADTQYF.

A few counts support this clone. The CDR3 nucleotides are TGTGCCAGCAGCCAGGACTCAAATCTCGGGGGTCATGGCTACACCTTC. Translation gives CASSQDSNLGGHGYTF. J is TRBJ1-2 and V is TRBV7-9; TRBD1 might be the D (5 bases). CDR1 and CDR2 (germline): SEHNR, FQNEAQ (reference sequence). The CDR3 runs to 16 residues. The V and J ends lost 5 bases and 6 bases respectively, with 22 bases between them.

The chain combines TRBV30 with TRBJ1-6; no definite D call. V lost 3 bases and J 7 bases, leaving 19 bases between the germline ends. The CDR3 has 16 amino acids. The germline V gene has CDR1 GTSNPN and CDR2 SVGIG (reference sequence). CDR3 protein: CAWRNSTVTRNSPLHF. Written as DNA, the CDR3 is TGTGCCTGGAGGAACAGCACAGTAACCCGAAATTCACCCCTCCACTTT.

The chain couples TRBV5-4 to TRBJ2-5, with TRBD2 as a possible D gene (6 bases). The CDR3 spans 15 residues. V was shortened by 0 bases and J by 5 bases, with 14 bases between the two germline ends. Germline V gives CDR1 SGHNT, CDR2 YYREEE (reference sequence). The CDR3 region is CASSLGAAGPETQYF. In nucleotides, the CDR3 is TGTGCCAGCAGCTTGGGTGCGGCGGGGCCGGAGACCCAGTACTTC.